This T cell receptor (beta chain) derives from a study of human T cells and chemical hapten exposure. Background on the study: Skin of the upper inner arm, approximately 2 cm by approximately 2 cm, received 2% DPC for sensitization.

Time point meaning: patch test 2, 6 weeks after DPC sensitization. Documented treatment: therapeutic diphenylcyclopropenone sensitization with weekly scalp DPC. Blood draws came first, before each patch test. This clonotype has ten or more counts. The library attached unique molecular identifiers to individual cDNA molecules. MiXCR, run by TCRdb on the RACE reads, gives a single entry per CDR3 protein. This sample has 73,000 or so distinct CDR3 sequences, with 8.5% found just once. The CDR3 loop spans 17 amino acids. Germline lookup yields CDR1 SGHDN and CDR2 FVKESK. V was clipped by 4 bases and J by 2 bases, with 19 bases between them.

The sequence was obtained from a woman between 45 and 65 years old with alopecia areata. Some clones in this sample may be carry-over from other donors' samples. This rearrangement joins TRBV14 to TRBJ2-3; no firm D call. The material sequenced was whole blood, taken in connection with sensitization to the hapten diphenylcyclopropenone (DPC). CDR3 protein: CASSPLYGRIDTDTQYF. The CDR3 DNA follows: TGTGCCAGCAGCCCATTATACGGACGGATCGACACAGATACGCAGTATTTT.